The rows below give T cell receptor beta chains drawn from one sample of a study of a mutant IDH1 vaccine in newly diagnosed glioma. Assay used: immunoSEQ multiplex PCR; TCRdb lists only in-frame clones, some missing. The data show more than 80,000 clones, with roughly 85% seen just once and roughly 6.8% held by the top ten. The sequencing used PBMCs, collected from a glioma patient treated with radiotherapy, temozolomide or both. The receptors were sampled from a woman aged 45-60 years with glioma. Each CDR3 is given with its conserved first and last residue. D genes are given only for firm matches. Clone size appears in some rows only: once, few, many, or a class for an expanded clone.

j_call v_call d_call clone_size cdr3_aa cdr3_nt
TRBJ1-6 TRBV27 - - CASKIQGQNSPLHF TGTGCCAGCAAAATTCAGGGGCAGAATTCACCCCTCCACTTT
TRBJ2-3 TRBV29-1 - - CSVEGQQRGTDTQYF TGCAGCGTTGAAGGACAACAGAGGGGCACAGATACGCAGTATTTT
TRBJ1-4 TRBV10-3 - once CAIADGSVNEKLFF TGTGCCATCGCGGACGGTTCCGTTAATGAAAAACTGTTTTTT
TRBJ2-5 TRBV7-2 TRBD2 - CASSLRGTSGGAGKTQYF TGTGCCAGCAGCTTAAGGGGGACTAGCGGGGGGGCCGGAAAGACCCAGTACTTC
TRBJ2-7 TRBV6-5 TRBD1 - CASRRDSGEQYF TGTGCCAGCAGACGGGACAGTGGCGAGCAGTACTTC
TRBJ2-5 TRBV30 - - CAWSLQVRETQYF TGTGCCTGGAGTCTACAGGTCCGAGAGACCCAGTACTTC
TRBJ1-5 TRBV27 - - CASSPGQLGPQHF TGTGCCAGCAGTCCCGGACAGTTAGGGCCCCAGCATTTT
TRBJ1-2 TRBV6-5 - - CASSSDRYGYTF TGTGCCAGCAGTTCCGACAGATATGGCTACACCTTC
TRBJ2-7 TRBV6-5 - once CASSIGGPYEQYF TGTGCCAGCAGTATAGGCGGTCCTTACGAGCAGTACTTC
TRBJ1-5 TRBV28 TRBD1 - CASSLVTGGSYSNQPQHF TGTGCCAGCAGTTTAGTGACAGGGGGCTCTTATAGCAATCAGCCCCAGCATTTT
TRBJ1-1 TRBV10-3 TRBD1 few CAISDRGEKDEAFF TGTGCCATCAGTGACAGGGGGGAAAAGGATGAAGCTTTCTTT
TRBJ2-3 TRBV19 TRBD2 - CASSTPEGRGAADTQYF TGTGCCAGTAGTACCCCCGAGGGGCGGGGGGCCGCAGATACGCAGTATTTT
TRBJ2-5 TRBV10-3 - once CAITEGGKQETQYF TGTGCCATCACCGAGGGGGGTAAACAAGAGACCCAGTACTTC
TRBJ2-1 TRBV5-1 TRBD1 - CASSYKRPGQGADEQFF TGCGCCAGCAGCTACAAGCGACCGGGACAGGGGGCGGATGAGCAGTTCTTC
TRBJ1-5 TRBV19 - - CASSMSGLNQPQHF TGTGCCAGTAGTATGAGCGGGCTAAATCAGCCCCAGCATTTT
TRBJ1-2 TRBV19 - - CASDTGTLLRRSFGYTF TGTGCCAGTGATACCGGGACGCTCTTGCGGAGATCATTTGGCTACACCTTC
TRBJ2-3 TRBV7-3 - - CASSPRAGTADTQYF TGTGCCAGCAGCCCAAGGGCGGGGACTGCAGATACGCAGTATTTT
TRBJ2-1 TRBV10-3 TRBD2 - CAIMASGPSYNEQFF TGTGCCATCATGGCTAGCGGGCCCTCCTACAATGAGCAGTTCTTC
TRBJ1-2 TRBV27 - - CASSRDVGPAEGYTF TGTGCCAGCAGTCGTGATGTGGGGCCAGCGGAGGGCTACACCTTC
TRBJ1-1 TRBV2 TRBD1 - CASNFRGEAFF TGTGCCAGCAACTTCAGGGGGGAAGCTTTCTTT
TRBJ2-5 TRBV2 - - CASRVQPQETQYF TGTGCCAGCAGGGTACAGCCCCAAGAGACCCAGTACTTC
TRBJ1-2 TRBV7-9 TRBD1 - CASTLTGGYGYTF TGTGCCAGCACCTTGACAGGGGGCTATGGCTACACCTTC
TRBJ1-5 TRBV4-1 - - CASSPLPGSNQPQHF TGCGCCAGCAGCCCCCTGCCAGGTAGCAATCAGCCCCAGCATTTT